The 23 T cell receptor beta chains listed next were all sequenced from one sample in a study of shared clonotypes between healthy human individuals. CD8 cells regarded as naive lacked CD45RO, were positively chosen for CCR7, and omitted terminally differentiated effector memory CD45RA+ cells. The repertoire was sequenced with immunoSEQ multiplex PCR; TCRdb's copy has only in-frame clones and lacks some. The data show millions of clones, around 93% seen once. Sequencing used naive CD8+ T cells from PBMCs. These receptors all come from a man younger than 30 in good health. Some clones in this sample may be carry-over from other donors' samples.

Points on this clone: Other DNA sequences of this sample code for an identical CDR3. V usage is TRBV4-1 and J usage is TRBJ2-7; no clear D gene. The CDR3 extends over 13 amino acids. V dropped 3 bases and J dropped 4 bases, with 10 bases sitting between them. CDR1 MGHRA and CDR2 YSYEKL come from the germline V gene. The CDR3 protein is CASSQALGYEQYF. CDR3 nucleotide sequence: TGCGCCAGCAGCCAGGCCCTTGGGTACGAGCAGTACTTC.

This chain joins TRBV11-2 and TRBJ2-1; D is unclear. Trimming shortened V by 5 bases and J by 3 bases, and 5 bases separated the two germline ends. CDR3 length equals 12 residues. Germline CDR1 is SGHAT and CDR2 is FQNNGV. CDR3 loop: CASSHDYNEQFF. CDR3 sequence (DNA): TGTGCCAGCAGCCACGACTACAATGAGCAGTTCTTC.

As regards this clone: Other DNA sequences within the sample encode an identical CDR3. CDR3 region: CASSIPGNTIYF. CDR3 DNA sequence: TGTGCCAGTAGTATCCCGGGAAACACCATATATTTT. The gene calls are TRBV19 and TRBJ1-3; D not certain. Germline lookup yields CDR1 LNHDA and CDR2 SQIVND (reference sequence). The ends were cut back, 3 bases at V and 4 bases at J, with 4 bases in the middle. This CDR3 contains 12 residues.

The CDR3 DNA reads as TGTGCCAGCGGACCCAGACGATCAAACTATGGCTACACCTTC. As protein: CASGPRRSNYGYTF. The rearrangement joins TRBV28 to TRBJ1-2; D is unclear. The CDR3 spans 14 residues. V lost 8 bases, J lost 2 bases, and 15 bases lay in between. Germline loops: CDR1 MDHEN, CDR2 SYDVKM.

This rearrangement joins TRBV4-3 to TRBJ2-5; TRBD2 might be the D (5 bases). Trimming took 3 bases from V and 4 from J, leaving 15 bases between them. This CDR3 is built from 15 residues. CDR1 and CDR2 from the germline V gene are LGHNA and YSLEER. For the CDR3, the DNA is TGCGCCAGCAGCCAGACTTTGGCCGAGGGAGAGACCCAGTACTTC. It encodes CASSQTLAEGETQYF.

The rearrangement uses TRBV9 and TRBJ1-2; D may be TRBD1 (6 bases). CDR1 SGDLS and CDR2 YYNGEE come from the germline V gene. The length of the CDR3 is 15 residues. V dropped 4 bases and J dropped 0 bases, with 13 bases sitting between them. DNA of the CDR3: TGTGCCAGCAGCTCCGGACAGTTAGCTAACTATGGCTACACCTTC. Residues: CASSSGQLANYGYTF.

V usage is TRBV19 and J usage is TRBJ2-1; D is perhaps TRBD1 (7 bases). The CDR3 is 17 amino acids. Trimming left V 3 bases short and J 9 bases short, with 24 bases between. Germline-derived CDR1 and CDR2 are LNHDA and SQIVND (reference sequence). The CDR3 spells CASSIRFSSDREAEQFF. CDR3 DNA sequence: TGTGCCAGTAGTATCCGGTTTAGTTCCGACAGGGAGGCTGAGCAGTTCTTC.

The chain has TRBV30 and TRBJ2-2; 7 nucleotides align to TRBD1. V trimming: 3 bases; J trimming: 2 bases; junction bases outside the gene matches: 9. Germline CDR1 is GTSNPN and CDR2 is SVGIG (reference sequence). The CDR3 length is 16 residues. The CDR3 DNA reads TGTGCCTGGAGCGACGTCTACAGGGGTAACACCGGGGAGCTGTTTTTT. Translated, it gives CAWSDVYRGNTGELFF.

The chain links TRBV7-9 to TRBJ2-1; TRBD2 matches 11 bases. V lost 7 bases, J lost 4 bases, and 9 bases stayed unmatched. CDR1 is SEHNR and CDR2 is FQNEAQ in the germline V gene (reference sequence). This CDR3 spans 16 amino acids. CDR3 region: CASTMPGLAVYNEQFF. CDR3 coding DNA: TGTGCCAGCACCATGCCGGGACTAGCGGTTTACAATGAGCAGTTCTTC.

The V and J genes are TRBV6-6 and TRBJ2-5; TRBD1 is a possible D gene (6 bases). The CDR3 covers 15 residues. Germline assignment: CDR1 MNHNY and CDR2 SVGAGI (reference sequence). V was cut by 1 base and J by 0 bases, with 9 bases left in between. The CDR3 reads CASSYYRDNQETQYF. CDR3 sequence (DNA): TGTGCCAGCAGTTACTACCGGGACAACCAAGAGACCCAGTACTTC.

V gene TRBV27 combines with J gene TRBJ2-7, with 9 bases aligning to TRBD1. This CDR3 has 14 amino acids. V dropped 5 bases and J dropped 5; count of bases not matched to a gene: 7. CDR1 is MNHEY, CDR2 SMNVEV, per germline (reference sequence). The CDR3 DNA reads TGTGCCAGCAGTCCATTGGACAGGGGCCACGAGCAGTACTTC. This codes for CASSPLDRGHEQYF.

Turning to this clone: Other nucleotide sequences in the sample specify the same CDR3. V is TRBV10-3 and J is TRBJ1-3, with D uncertain. The CDR3 is made up of 11 amino acids. Per the germline V gene, CDR1 is ENHRY and CDR2 is SYGVKD. V lost 3 bases to trimming and J lost 7 bases, with 4 bases between them. CDR3 sequence (DNA): TGTGCCATCAGTGAAGGGAACACCATATATTTT. It is translated as CAISEGNTIYF.

V is TRBV4-2 and J is TRBJ2-4; 7 bases are shared with TRBD2. The junction had 8 bases not matched to a gene; V was cut back by 1 base and J by 8 bases. Germline V gene lookup returns CDR1 LGHNA and CDR2 YNFKEQ. CDR3 length: 15 amino acids. The CDR3 is CASSQVREVEDIQYF. The CDR3 DNA reads TGTGCCAGCAGCCAAGTTCGGGAGGTTGAGGACATTCAGTACTTC.

The V gene is TRBV30, the J gene TRBJ1-2; tentatively, D is TRBD1 (5 bases). V was clipped by 3 bases and J by 4 bases, with 9 bases between them. The CDR3 totals 12 residues. Germline lookup yields CDR1 GTSNPN and CDR2 SVGIG (reference sequence). CDR3 region: CAWREDSYGYTF. DNA for the CDR3: TGTGCCTGGAGGGAAGACAGCTATGGCTACACCTTC.

V gene TRBV27 combines with J gene TRBJ2-7; perhaps D is TRBD1 or TRBD2 (5 bases each). V was cut by 8 bases and J by 2 bases, with 13 bases left in between. The germline V gene has CDR1 MNHEY and CDR2 SMNVEV (reference sequence). CDR3 length equals 13 residues. In DNA, the CDR3 is TGTGCCAGCCAAGGGGCCGGGACCTACGAGCAGTACTTC. This encodes CASQGAGTYEQYF.

The rearrangement uses TRBV9 and TRBJ2-1, with D perhaps matching TRBD2 (6 bases). Per germline, CDR1 SGDLS and CDR2 YYNGEE. With 3 bases removed from V and 8 bases from J, the gap between germline ends came to 12 bases. The CDR3 is 13 residues long. The CDR3 nucleotides read TGTGCCAGCAGCGGGAGGGCCAGCGATGAGCAGTTCTTC. Translation: CASSGRASDEQFF.

The CDR3 loop reads CASSLVHGPILYEQYF. CDR3 nucleotide sequence: TGTGCCAGCAGCTTAGTACACGGACCTATACTCTACGAGCAGTACTTC. The chain combines TRBV7-2 with TRBJ2-7; D gene ambiguous. Looked up from germline, CDR1 is SGHTA and CDR2 is FQGNSA. Trimming shortened V by 1 base and J by 3 bases, and 16 bases separated the two germline ends. The CDR3 is 16 residues long.

The rearrangement uses TRBV7-9 and TRBJ2-3; maybe TRBD1 (6 bases). The V gene lost 5 bases and the J gene lost 3 bases, with 18 bases spanning the gap. This CDR3 region has 16 residues. Per germline, CDR1 SEHNR and CDR2 FQNEAQ (reference sequence). Here the CDR3 DNA reads TGTGCCAGCAGCGTACCGGGACAATTTCAGACAGATACGCAGTATTTT. Translation: CASSVPGQFQTDTQYF.

The rearrangement uses TRBV25-1 and TRBJ1-1; TRBD1 matches 7 bases. V was clipped by 4 bases and J by 0 bases; unmatched bases: 2. Germline CDR1 and CDR2: MGHDK and SYGVNS. This CDR3 is 14 amino acids long. The DNA of the CDR3 is TGTGCCAGCAGTGGACAGGGTATGAACACTGAAGCTTTCTTT. It is translated as CASSGQGMNTEAFF. The whole variable domain, remainder taken from reference TRBV25-1 and TRBJ1-1, is EADIYQTPRYLVIGTGKKITLECSQTMGHDKMYWYQQDPGMELHLIHYSYGVNSTEKGDLSSESTVSRIRTEHFPLTLESARPSHTSQYLCASSGQGMNTEAFFGQGTRLTVV.

This chain uses TRBV29-1 with TRBJ2-4, with 7 bases identical to TRBD1. The CDR3 sequence is 12 residues long. Trimming at V came to 5 bases and at J to 7 bases, leaving 5 bases not matched to a gene. Per germline, CDR1 SQVTM and CDR2 ANQGSEA. CDR3 loop: CSVLGQSNIQYF. CDR3 nucleotide sequence: TGCAGCGTTTTGGGACAGAGCAACATTCAGTACTTC.

Of note for this clone: Other DNA sequences from this sample encode an identical CDR3 as well. CDR3 region: CASSQGLAGINEQFF. In DNA form, the CDR3 reads TGCGCCAGCAGCCAAGGACTAGCGGGGATCAATGAGCAGTTCTTC. The rearrangement uses TRBV4-3 and TRBJ2-1; TRBD2 matches at 11 bases. The CDR3 contains 15 residues. V lost 1 base and J lost 6; bases outside the gene matches: 2. Germline values: CDR1 LGHNA, CDR2 YSLEER.

V is TRBV9 and J is TRBJ2-7; D gene ambiguous. The V end was cut by 0 bases, the J end by 6 bases, with 10 bases between. CDR1 and CDR2 (germline): SGDLS, YYNGEE. The CDR3 length is 13 residues. CDR3 loop: CASSVGVLGEQYF. The CDR3 region has the DNA TGTGCCAGCAGCGTAGGGGTTTTGGGCGAGCAGTACTTC.

A remark on this clone: The sample has other DNA sequences that encode this CDR3 too. The CDR3, as DNA: TGTGCCAGCAGTTTAGGTCAGGGGGCTCAAGAGACCCAGTACTTC. Encoded protein: CASSLGQGAQETQYF. The chain couples TRBV28 to TRBJ2-5; 8 bases align to TRBD1. The ends lost 2 bases at V and 2 bases at J; junction bases unmatched: 4. CDR1 is MDHEN and CDR2 is SYDVKM in the germline V gene. CDR3 length: 15 residues.